Listed here is a single T cell receptor beta chain. Time point given: baseline, week 1 (first vaccination visit). Indicated treatment: pre-vaccination baseline after standard-of-care therapy. This record comes from a study of a mutant IDH1 vaccine in newly diagnosed glioma. Some clones are missing from TCRdb's copy, which holds only in-frame ones; the method was immunoSEQ multiplex PCR. The sample records just under 95,000 clones, 83% being singletons. The V gene lost 3 bases and the J gene lost 5 bases, with 12 bases spanning the gap. Per germline, CDR1 SGDLS and CDR2 YYNGEE. This CDR3 has 13 residues.

The sequencing used PBMCs, collected from a glioma patient treated with radiotherapy, temozolomide or both. The V and J genes are TRBV9 and TRBJ2-7; the D gene is possibly TRBD2 (6 bases). The receptor was derived from a woman in her fifties or sixties with glioma. The CDR3: CASSALGEDEQYF. CDR3 DNA sequence: TGTGCCAGCAGCGCTTTGGGGGAGGACGAGCAGTACTTC.